Each of the 2 T cell receptor beta chains below was sequenced from the same sample in a study of blood T cell repertoires in COVID-19. Profiling relied on immunoSEQ multiplex PCR, and the TCRdb table lists in-frame clones only, not all of them. The sample has fewer than 200,000 clones; roughly 83% are singletons. Sequencing used PBMCs or T cells enriched from blood (not recorded which). These receptors originate from a woman aged 45-65 years who had recovered from COVID-19.

This clone was found once. This sequence joins TRBV7-6 and TRBJ2-1, with a tentative D call TRBD1 (6 bases). Trimming pared 0 bases from V and 5 bases from J, leaving 20 bases between. Germline assignment: CDR1 SGHVS and CDR2 FNYEAQ. This CDR3 region has 18 residues. CDR3 nucleotide sequence: TGTGCCAGCAGCTTAGCAATCGGCGGTCCTTGGGGGCACAATGAGCAGTTCTTC. It yields the protein CASSLAIGGPWGHNEQFF.

This clone was seen more than once but under ten times. The chain has TRBV5-3 and TRBJ1-6, with TRBD1 matching over 7 bases. TRBV5-3 is assigned to the ORF class and has an uncertain function. The CDR3 consists of 12 residues. The V gene end was trimmed by 10 bases and the J gene end by 9 bases; junction bases not matched to a gene: 7. The CDR3 region is CALKGALSPLHF. As DNA, the CDR3 is TGTGCCCTTAAGGGGGCCCTTTCACCCCTCCACTTT.